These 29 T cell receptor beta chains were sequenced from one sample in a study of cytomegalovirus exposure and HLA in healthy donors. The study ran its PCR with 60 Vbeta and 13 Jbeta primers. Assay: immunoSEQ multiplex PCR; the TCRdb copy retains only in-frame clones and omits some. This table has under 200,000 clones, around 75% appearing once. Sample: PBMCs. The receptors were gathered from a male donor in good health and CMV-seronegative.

As DNA, the CDR3 is TGTGCCAGCAGCCAAGATAAGCCAGACTCTGAAGCTTTCTTT. This translates into CASSQDKPDSEAFF. The chain employs TRBV4-2 and TRBJ1-1; D remains unclear. V lost 0 bases and J 6 bases, leaving 11 bases between the germline ends. Germline-derived CDR1 and CDR2 are LGHNA and YNFKEQ. The CDR3 runs 14 residues.

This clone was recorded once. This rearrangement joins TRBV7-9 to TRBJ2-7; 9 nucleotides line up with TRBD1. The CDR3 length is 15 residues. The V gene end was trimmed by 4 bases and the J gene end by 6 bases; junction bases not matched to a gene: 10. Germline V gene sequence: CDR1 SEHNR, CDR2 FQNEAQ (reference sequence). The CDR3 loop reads CASSSPDRGVGEQYF. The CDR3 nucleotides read TGTGCCAGCAGCTCCCCCGACAGGGGGGTCGGCGAGCAGTACTTC. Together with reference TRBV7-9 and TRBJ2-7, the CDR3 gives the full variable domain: DTGVSQNPRHKITKRGQNVTFRCDPISEHNRLYWYRQTLGQGPEFLTYFQNEAQLEKSRLLSDRFSAERPKGSFSTLEIQRTEQGDSAMYLCASSSPDRGVGEQYFGPGTRLTVT.

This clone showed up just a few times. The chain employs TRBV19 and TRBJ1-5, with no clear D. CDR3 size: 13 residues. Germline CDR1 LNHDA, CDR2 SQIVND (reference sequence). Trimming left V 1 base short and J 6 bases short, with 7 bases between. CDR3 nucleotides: TGTGCCAGTAGTATAGTCGAGCGTCAGCCCCAGCATTTT. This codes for CASSIVERQPQHF.

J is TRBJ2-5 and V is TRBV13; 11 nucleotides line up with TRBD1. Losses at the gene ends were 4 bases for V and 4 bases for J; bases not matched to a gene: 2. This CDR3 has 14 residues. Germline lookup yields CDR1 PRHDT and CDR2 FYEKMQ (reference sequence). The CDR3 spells CASSSGTGGETQYF. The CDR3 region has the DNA TGTGCCAGCAGCTCCGGGACAGGGGGAGAGACCCAGTACTTC.

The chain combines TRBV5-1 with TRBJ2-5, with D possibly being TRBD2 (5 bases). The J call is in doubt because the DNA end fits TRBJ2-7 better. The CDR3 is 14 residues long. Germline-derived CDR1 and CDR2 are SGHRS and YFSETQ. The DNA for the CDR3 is TGCGCCAGCAAAACGGCAGGAGGCTCCTACGAGCAGTACTTC. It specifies CASKTAGGSYEQYF.

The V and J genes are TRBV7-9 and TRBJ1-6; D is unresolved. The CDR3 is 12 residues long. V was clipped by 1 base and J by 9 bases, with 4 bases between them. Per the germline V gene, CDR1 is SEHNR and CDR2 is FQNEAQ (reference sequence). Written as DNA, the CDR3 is TGTGCCAGCAGCTTAGGCGGTTCACCCCTCCACTTT. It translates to CASSLGGSPLHF. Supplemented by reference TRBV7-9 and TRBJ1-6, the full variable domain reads DTGVSQNPRHKITKRGQNVTFRCDPISEHNRLYWYRQTLGQGPEFLTYFQNEAQLEKSRLLSDRFSAERPKGSFSTLEIQRTEQGDSAMYLCASSLGGSPLHFGNGTRLTVT.

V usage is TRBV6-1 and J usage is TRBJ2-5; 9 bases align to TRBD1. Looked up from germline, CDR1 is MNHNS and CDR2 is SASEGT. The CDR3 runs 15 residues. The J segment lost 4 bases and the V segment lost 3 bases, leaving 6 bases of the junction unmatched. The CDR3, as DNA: TGTGCCAGCAGTGATTCACAGGGGGCTGGAGAGACCCAGTACTTC. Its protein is CASSDSQGAGETQYF.

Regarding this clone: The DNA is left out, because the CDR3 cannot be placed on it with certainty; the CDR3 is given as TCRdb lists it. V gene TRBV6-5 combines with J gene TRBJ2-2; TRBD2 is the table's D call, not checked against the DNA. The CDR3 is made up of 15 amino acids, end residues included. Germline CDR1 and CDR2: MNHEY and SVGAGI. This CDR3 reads CASILAYGGTGELFF.

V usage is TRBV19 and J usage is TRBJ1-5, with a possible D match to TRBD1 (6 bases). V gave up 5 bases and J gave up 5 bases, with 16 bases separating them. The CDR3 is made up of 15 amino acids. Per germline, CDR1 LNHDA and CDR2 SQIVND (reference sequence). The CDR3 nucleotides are TGTGCCAGTAGTTTACCGGGGGGGACATATCAGCCCCAGCATTTT. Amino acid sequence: CASSLPGGTYQPQHF.

DNA for the CDR3: TGTGCCAGTAGTACCACGGGACAGGGGGCGCGAGGTGAGCAGTTCTTC. Translated: CASSTTGQGARGEQFF. The chain has TRBV19 and TRBJ2-1; 12 nucleotides line up with TRBD1. CDR1 is LNHDA and CDR2 is SQIVND in the germline V gene (reference sequence). The CDR3 totals 16 residues. V shed 4 bases and J 9 bases; nucleotides not matched to a gene: 10.

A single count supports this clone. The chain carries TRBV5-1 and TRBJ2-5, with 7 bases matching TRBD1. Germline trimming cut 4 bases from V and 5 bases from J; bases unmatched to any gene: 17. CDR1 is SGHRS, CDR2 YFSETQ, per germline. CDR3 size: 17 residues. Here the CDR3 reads CASSIDRTGLSRETQYF. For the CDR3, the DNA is TGCGCCAGCAGCATCGACCGGACAGGTCTTTCACGGGAGACCCAGTACTTC.

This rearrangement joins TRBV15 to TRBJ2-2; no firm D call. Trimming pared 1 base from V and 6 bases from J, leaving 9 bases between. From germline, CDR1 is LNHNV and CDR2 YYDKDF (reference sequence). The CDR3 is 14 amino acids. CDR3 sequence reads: CATSRAREAGELFF. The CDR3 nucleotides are TGTGCCACCAGCAGAGCTCGTGAGGCCGGGGAGCTGTTTTTT.

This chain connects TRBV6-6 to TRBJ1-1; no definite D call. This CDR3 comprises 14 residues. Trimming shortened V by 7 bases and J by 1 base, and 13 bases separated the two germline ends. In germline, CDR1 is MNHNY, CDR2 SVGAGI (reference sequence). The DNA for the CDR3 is TGTGCCAGCACCCACGCGGGCCCGAACACTGAAGCTTTCTTT. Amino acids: CASTHAGPNTEAFF.

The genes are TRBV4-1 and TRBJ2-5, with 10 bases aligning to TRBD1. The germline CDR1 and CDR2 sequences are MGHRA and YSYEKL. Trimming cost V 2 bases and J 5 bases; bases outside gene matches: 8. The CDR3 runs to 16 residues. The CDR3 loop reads CASSQRGTGVVETQYF. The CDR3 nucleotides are TGCGCCAGCAGCCAACGAGGGACAGGGGTCGTGGAGACCCAGTACTTC.

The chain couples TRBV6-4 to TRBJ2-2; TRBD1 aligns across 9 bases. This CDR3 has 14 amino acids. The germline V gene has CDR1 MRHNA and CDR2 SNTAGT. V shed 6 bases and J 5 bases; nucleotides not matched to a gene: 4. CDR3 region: CASREQGATGELFF. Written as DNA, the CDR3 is TGTGCCAGCAGGGAACAGGGGGCTACCGGGGAGCTGTTTTTT.

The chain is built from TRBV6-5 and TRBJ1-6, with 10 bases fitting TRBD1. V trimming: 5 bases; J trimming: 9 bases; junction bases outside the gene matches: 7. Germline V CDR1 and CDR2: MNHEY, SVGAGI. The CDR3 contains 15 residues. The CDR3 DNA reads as TGTGCCAGCAGTCTCACCGGGACAGGGGCTTCACCCCTCCACTTT. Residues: CASSLTGTGASPLHF.

The CDR3 DNA sequence: TGCGCCAGCAGCCCCTGGACAGGGGCAACTAATGAAAAACTGTTTTTT. Residues: CASSPWTGATNEKLFF. The chain employs TRBV5-1 and TRBJ1-4; 9 bases agree with TRBD1. Germline assignment: CDR1 SGHRS and CDR2 YFSETQ. With 4 bases clipped from V and 0 bases from J, the junction kept 4 bases outside the gene matches. This CDR3 is built from 16 residues.

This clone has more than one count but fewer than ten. As DNA, the CDR3 is TGTGCCAGCTCACCAGAAAAGGGGGGGAACTATGGCTACACCTTC. Translated: CASSPEKGGNYGYTF. This sequence joins TRBV18 and TRBJ1-2; a possible D gene is TRBD1 (6 bases). This CDR3 is built from 15 residues. Germline lookup yields CDR1 KGHSH and CDR2 LQKENI. Trimming shortened V by 2 bases and J by 2 bases, and 12 bases separated the two germline ends. Filled out from reference TRBV18 and TRBJ1-2, the complete variable domain reads NAGVMQNPRHLVRRRGQEARLRCSPMKGHSHVYWYRQLPEEGLKFMVYLQKENIIDESGMPKERFSAEFPKEGPSILRIQQVVRGDSAAYFCASSPEKGGNYGYTFGSGTRLTVV.

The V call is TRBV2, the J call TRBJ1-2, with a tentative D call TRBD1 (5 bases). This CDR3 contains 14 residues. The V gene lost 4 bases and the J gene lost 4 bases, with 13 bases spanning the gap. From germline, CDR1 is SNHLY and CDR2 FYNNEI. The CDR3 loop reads CASSGQTVPYGYTF. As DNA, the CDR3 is TGTGCCAGCAGTGGGCAGACAGTTCCCTATGGCTACACCTTC.

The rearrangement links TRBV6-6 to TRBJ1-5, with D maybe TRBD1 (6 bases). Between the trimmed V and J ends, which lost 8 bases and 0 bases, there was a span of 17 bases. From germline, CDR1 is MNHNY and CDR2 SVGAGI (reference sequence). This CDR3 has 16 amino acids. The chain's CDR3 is CASSGAPLYSNQPQHF. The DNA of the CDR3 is TGTGCCAGCTCAGGGGCTCCCCTTTATAGCAATCAGCCCCAGCATTTT.

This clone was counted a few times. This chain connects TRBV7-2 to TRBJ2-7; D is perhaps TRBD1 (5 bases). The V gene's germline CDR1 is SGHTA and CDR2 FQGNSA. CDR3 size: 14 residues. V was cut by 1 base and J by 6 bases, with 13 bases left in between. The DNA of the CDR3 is TGTGCCAGCAGCTTAGTGAAGGGGAATGTCGAGCAGTACTTC. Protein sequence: CASSLVKGNVEQYF.

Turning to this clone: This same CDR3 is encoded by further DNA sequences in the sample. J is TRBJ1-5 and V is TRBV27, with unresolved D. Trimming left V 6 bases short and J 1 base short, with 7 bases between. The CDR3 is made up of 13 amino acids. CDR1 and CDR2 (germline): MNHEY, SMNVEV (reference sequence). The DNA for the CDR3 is TGTGCCAGCAGCTTACAAAGCAATCAGCCCCAGCATTTT. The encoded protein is CASSLQSNQPQHF.

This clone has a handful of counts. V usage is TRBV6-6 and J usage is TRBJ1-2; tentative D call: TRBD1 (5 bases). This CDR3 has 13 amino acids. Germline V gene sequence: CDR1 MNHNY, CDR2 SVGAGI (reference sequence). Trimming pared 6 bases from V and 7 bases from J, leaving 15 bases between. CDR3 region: CASSGRVDSGYTF. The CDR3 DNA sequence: TGTGCCAGCAGCGGCAGGGTCGATTCTGGCTACACCTTC.

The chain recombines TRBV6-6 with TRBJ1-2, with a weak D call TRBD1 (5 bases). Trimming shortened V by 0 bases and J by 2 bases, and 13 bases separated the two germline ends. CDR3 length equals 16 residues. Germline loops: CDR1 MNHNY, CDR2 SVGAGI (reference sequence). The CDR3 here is CASSYSGGEPNYGYTF. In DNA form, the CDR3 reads TGTGCCAGCAGTTACTCGGGAGGGGAGCCAAACTATGGCTACACCTTC.

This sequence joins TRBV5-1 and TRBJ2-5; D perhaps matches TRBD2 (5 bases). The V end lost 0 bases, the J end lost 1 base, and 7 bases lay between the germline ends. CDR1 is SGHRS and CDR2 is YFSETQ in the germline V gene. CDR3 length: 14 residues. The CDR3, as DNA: TGCGCCAGCAGCTTGGGGCGGGTCCAAGAGACCCAGTACTTC. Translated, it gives CASSLGRVQETQYF.

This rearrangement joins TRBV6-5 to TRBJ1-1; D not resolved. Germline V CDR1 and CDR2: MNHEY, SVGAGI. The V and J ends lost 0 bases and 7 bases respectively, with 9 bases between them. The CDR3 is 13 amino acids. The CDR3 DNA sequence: TGTGCCAGCAGTTACTCGAAGTCGGGTGAAGCTTTCTTT. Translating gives CASSYSKSGEAFF.

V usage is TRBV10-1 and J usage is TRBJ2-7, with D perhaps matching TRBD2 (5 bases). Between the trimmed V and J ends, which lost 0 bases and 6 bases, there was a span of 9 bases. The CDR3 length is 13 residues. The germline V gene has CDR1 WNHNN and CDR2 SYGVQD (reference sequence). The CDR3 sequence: CASSESGRGEQYF. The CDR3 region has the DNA TGCGCCAGCAGTGAGTCCGGTCGGGGCGAGCAGTACTTC.

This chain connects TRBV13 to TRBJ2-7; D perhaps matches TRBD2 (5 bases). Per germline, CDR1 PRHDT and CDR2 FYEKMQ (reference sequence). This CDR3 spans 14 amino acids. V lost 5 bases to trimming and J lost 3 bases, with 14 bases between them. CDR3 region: CASSPGPRGYEQYF. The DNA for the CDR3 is TGTGCCAGCAGCCCAGGTCCCCGGGGCTACGAGCAGTACTTC.

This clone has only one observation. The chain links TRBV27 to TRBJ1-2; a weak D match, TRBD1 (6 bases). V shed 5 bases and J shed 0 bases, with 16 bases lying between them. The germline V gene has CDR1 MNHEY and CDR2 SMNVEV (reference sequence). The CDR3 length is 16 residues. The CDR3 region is CASSLSGTLTNYGYTF. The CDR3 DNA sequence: TGTGCCAGCAGTCTAAGTGGGACACTCACTAACTATGGCTACACCTTC.